These 8 T cell receptor beta chains share one sample of origin, sequenced in a study of blood T cell repertoires in COVID-19. Only in-frame clones appear in the TCRdb table, and some are missing; sequencing was by immunoSEQ multiplex PCR. Of 150,000 to 190,000 clones listed, roughly four fifths are singletons. The sample was PBMCs or T cells enriched from blood (not recorded which). These receptor sequences come from a man aged 45 to 65 who had recovered from COVID-19.

This clone appeared once. The same CDR3 arises from other DNA sequences in this sample as well. The CDR3 DNA sequence: TGTGCCAGCAGCCGGACTAGCGGGGGTACAGATACGCAGTATTTT. Protein: CASSRTSGGTDTQYF. The V and J genes are TRBV6-4 and TRBJ2-3, with 13 bases identical to TRBD2. The CDR3 runs 15 residues. Trimming at V came to 6 bases and at J to 3 bases, leaving 3 bases not matched to a gene. The germline CDR1 and CDR2 sequences are MRHNA and SNTAGT.

To note about this clone: Germline and junction disagree at one end, which may indicate a read error. The CDR3 here is CASSPTASTGFGETQYF. CDR3 DNA sequence: TGTGCTAGCAGCCCCACCGCCTCAACAGGGTTTGGCGAGACCCAGTACTTC. The chain combines TRBV7-7 with TRBJ2-5; D might be TRBD1 (6 bases). Germline V gene data show CDR1 as SSHAT and CDR2 as FNYEAQ (reference sequence). This CDR3 spans 17 amino acids.

V gene TRBV15 combines with J gene TRBJ2-3; 10 nucleotides line up with TRBD1. The V and J ends lost 1 base and 6 bases, in that order; junction bases with no gene match: 4. Germline V gene data show CDR1 as LNHNV and CDR2 as YYDKDF (reference sequence). This CDR3 has 15 residues. CDR3 amino acids: CATSRGQGASDTQYF. The CDR3 nucleotides read TGTGCCACCAGCAGAGGACAGGGGGCATCGGATACGCAGTATTTT.

The CDR3 DNA sequence: TGTGCCAGTAGTATCAATCAGGGCGCGGGAAACACCATATATTTT. It translates to CASSINQGAGNTIYF. The chain employs TRBV19 and TRBJ1-3; D is possibly TRBD1 (5 bases). V was clipped by 3 bases and J by 4 bases, with 13 bases between them. The CDR3 loop spans 15 amino acids. Germline V gene data show CDR1 as LNHDA and CDR2 as SQIVND (reference sequence).

J is TRBJ2-1 and V is TRBV5-5, with 11 bases lining up with TRBD2. J was trimmed by 7 bases and V by 3 bases; bases with no gene match: 9. The CDR3 consists of 16 residues. The V gene's germline CDR1 is SGHKS and CDR2 YYEKEE (reference sequence). In nucleotides, the CDR3 is TGTGCCAGCAGCTCCAAAAGTAGCGGGGGGGCGAATGAGCAGTTCTTC. Its translation is CASSSKSSGGANEQFF.

The sample holds one count of this clone. The chain is built from TRBV19 and TRBJ2-7; D possibly corresponds to TRBD2 (5 bases). The length of the CDR3 is 14 residues. V shed 4 bases and J shed 0 bases, with 10 bases lying between them. CDR1 is LNHDA and CDR2 is SQIVND in the germline V gene (reference sequence). This CDR3 is CASSNGLLSYEQYF. Written as DNA, the CDR3 is TGTGCCAGTAGTAACGGACTCCTCTCCTACGAGCAGTACTTC.

This clone was seen only a few times. The chain recombines TRBV7-9 with TRBJ1-5, with 7 bases fitting TRBD1. Germline V gene sequence: CDR1 SEHNR, CDR2 FQNEAQ (reference sequence). Trimming cost V 5 bases and J 3 bases; bases outside gene matches: 4. CDR3 length equals 14 residues. CDR3 nucleotides: TGTGCCAGCAGCCTGGGGACAGACAATCAGCCCCAGCATTTT. This sequence encodes CASSLGTDNQPQHF.

The chain carries TRBV4-2 and TRBJ1-5, with 10 bases lining up with TRBD1. Per germline, CDR1 LGHNA and CDR2 YNFKEQ. The CDR3 consists of 16 residues. V was pared by 0 bases and J by 6 bases, with 5 bases of the junction left unmatched. CDR3 DNA: TGTGCCAGCAGCCAAGATCCCGGGACAGGGGTTCAGCCCCAGCATTTT. Protein product: CASSQDPGTGVQPQHF.